The sequence of this TCR beta chain was determined in a study of blood T cell repertoires in COVID-19 (TCRdb year 2020). Context from the whole study: The collaborator samples originated in the United States, Italy and Spain and spanned the acute and convalescent phases of COVID-19. The samples were drawn from the first 160 participants of the ongoing ImmuneRACE study and from 1,200 or so subjects provided by 6 global collaborators. The sample metadata nearly always contained a de-identified subject ID, COVID-19 status, age in years and sex. Where available, HLA class I and class II types were obtained from metadata supplied by the sample provider rather than from assay-based typing. The prospective study material was composed of cDNA or gDNA derived from T cells, B-cell-depleted T cells, or PBMCs. The dataset comprised deeply sampled blood TCRbeta repertoires from subjects exposed to, actively infected with, or recovered from COVID-19. The repertoires were released in a freely available public database intended as a resource for research on the immune response to SARS-CoV-2.

In the case of this clone: Its antigen remains undetermined. Within one base of it there is no much larger clone, and no base qualities were kept.

The immunoSEQ Assay, a bias-controlled multiplex PCR, was used to amplify TCRbeta CDR3 regions from genomic DNA. The study's processing was this. The number of nucleated cells in each sample was estimated by amplification of reference gene primers within the assay. To quantify the absolute abundance of each unique TCRbeta CDR3 rearrangement, sequence reads were collapsed and filtered. For each sample, productive Simpson clonality was calculated as the square root of Simpson's diversity index over productive rearrangements. Entries here come from immuneACCESS through TCRdb and include only in-frame sequences with V and J called. Some clones fail to appear in such tables; in the studies checked, an unresolved V gene covers under half of the shortfall, and the cause of the remainder is unknown. That table is the source of V, J and clone size, and D and trimming were worked out from the DNA. The sample table contains under 550,000 clones; only one count was recorded for roughly 90% of them. In total, the top ten clones hold around 0.92% of the sample.

The CDR3 sequence holds 12 residues, the cysteine and phenylalanine included. This entry keeps only the CDR3 DNA: 36 bases, framed from base 1. The germline V gene provides CDR1 SQVTM and CDR2 ANQGSEA. What the study reported, not specific to this receptor: How much clinical and demographic metadata was included differed by source and by participant, and the metadata was provided uncurated.

One collaborating source in Seattle enrolled patients while the patients were actively infected and followed the patients over time throughout the course of disease. The collaborating institutions used their own protocols to collect whole blood in K2EDTA tubes. For TCRbeta analysis, collaborator samples were shipped as frozen whole blood, as isolated PBMCs, or as DNA extracted from either sample type. This TCR was sampled from a man between 18 and 29 years old with COVID-19, enrolled during active disease. The source material was peripheral blood. The V and J genes are TRBV29-1 and TRBJ1-1; TRBD1 agrees with 8 junctional bases. The sequenced DNA: TGCACCGCCCAGGGGGCCAGGACTGAAGCTTTCTTT. This sequence encodes CTAQGARTEAFF.